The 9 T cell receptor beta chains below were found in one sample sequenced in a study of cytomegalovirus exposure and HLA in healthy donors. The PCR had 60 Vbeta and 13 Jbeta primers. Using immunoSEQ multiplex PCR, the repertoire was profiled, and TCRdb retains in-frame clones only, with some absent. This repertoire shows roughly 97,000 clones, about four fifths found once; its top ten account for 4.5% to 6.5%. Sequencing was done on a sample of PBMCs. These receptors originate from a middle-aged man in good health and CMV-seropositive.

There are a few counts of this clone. In DNA form, the CDR3 reads TGTGCCAGCAGTTTGGGACTGGGGGACAGGGTCGACGAGCAGTACTTC. This gives the protein CASSLGLGDRVDEQYF. J is TRBJ2-7 and V is TRBV28; 9 bases agree with TRBD1. In germline, CDR1 is MDHEN, CDR2 SYDVKM. The CDR3 has 16 residues. V dropped 3 bases and J dropped 5; count of bases not matched to a gene: 11.

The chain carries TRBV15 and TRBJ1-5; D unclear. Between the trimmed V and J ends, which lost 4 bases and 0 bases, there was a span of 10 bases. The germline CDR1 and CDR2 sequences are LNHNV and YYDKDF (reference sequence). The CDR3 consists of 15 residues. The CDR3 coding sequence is TGTGCCACCAGCACCGAGGCCTTTAGCAATCAGCCCCAGCATTTT. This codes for CATSTEAFSNQPQHF.

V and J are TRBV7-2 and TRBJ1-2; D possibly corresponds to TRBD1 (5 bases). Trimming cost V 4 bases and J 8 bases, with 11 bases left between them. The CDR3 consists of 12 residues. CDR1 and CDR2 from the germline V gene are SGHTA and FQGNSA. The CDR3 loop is CASSSGGVGYTF. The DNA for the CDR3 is TGTGCCAGCAGCTCCGGGGGGGTCGGCTACACCTTC. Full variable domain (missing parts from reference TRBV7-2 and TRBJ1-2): GAGVSQSPSNKVTEKGKDVELRCDPISGHTALYWYRQSLGQGLEFLIYFQGNSAPDKSGLPSDRFSAERTGGSVSTLTIQRTQQEDSAVYLCASSSGGVGYTFGSGTRLTVV.

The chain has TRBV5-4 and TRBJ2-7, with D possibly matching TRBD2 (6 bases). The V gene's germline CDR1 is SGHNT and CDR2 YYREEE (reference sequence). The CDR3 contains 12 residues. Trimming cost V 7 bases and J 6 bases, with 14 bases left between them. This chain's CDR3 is CASSRVGGEQYF. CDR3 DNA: TGTGCCAGCTCGCGGGTGGGAGGCGAGCAGTACTTC.

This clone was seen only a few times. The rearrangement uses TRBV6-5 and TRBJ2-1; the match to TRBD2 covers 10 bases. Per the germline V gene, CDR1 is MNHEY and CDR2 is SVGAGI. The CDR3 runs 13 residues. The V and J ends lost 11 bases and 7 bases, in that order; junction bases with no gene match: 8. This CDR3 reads CAVKREGKNEQFF. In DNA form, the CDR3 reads TGTGCCGTCAAGCGGGAGGGGAAAAATGAGCAGTTCTTC.

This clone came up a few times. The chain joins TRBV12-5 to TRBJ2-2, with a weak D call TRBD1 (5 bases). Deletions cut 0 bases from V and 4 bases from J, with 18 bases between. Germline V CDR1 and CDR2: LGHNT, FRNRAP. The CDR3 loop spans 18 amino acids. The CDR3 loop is CASGLVRRAGWVTGELFF. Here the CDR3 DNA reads TGTGCTAGTGGTTTGGTACGGAGAGCAGGGTGGGTCACCGGGGAGCTGTTTTTT.

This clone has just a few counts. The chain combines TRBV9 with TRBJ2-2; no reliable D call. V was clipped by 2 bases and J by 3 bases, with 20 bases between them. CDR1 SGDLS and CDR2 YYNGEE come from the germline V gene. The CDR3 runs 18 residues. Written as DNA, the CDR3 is TGTGCCAGCAGCGTCCACTGGGCCCCAAACGTAGACACCGGGGAGCTGTTTTTT. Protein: CASSVHWAPNVDTGELFF.

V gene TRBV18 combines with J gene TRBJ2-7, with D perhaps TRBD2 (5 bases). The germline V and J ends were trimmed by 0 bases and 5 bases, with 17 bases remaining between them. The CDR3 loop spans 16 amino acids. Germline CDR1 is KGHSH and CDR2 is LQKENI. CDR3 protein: CASSPPLGVGIHEQYF. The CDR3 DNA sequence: TGTGCCAGCTCACCACCGCTGGGAGTGGGCATCCACGAGCAGTACTTC.

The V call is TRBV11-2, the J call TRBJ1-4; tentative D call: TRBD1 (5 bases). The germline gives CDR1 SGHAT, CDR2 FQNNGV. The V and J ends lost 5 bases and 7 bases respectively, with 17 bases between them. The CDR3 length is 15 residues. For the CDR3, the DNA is TGTGCCAGCAGCCCGACCAGGGTACTCGGTGAAAAACTGTTTTTT. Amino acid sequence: CASSPTRVLGEKLFF.